This T cell receptor (beta chain) is drawn from a study of blood T cell repertoires in COVID-19. Study overall: PBMCs, B-cell-depleted T cells, or T cells were the source of the cDNA or gDNA that made up the material.

Measured with immunoSEQ multiplex PCR; TCRdb has only the in-frame clones, and not every one. This sample carries around 140,000 clones, 88% of them seen once, and the ten largest clones take more than 25%. The CDR3 spans 17 residues. V lost 3 bases, J lost 6 bases, and 8 bases stayed unmatched. The germline V gene encodes CDR1 KGHDR and CDR2 SFDVKD. This clonotype originated in a human donor in a cohort sampled during active COVID-19. The specimen was peripheral blood. The chain recombines TRBV24-1 with TRBJ2-3, with 13 positions matching TRBD2. The CDR3 nucleotides are TGTGCCACCAGTGATGGGGGACTAGCGGGGCTGAGTGATACGCAGTATTTT. Translation: CATSDGGLAGLSDTQYF.